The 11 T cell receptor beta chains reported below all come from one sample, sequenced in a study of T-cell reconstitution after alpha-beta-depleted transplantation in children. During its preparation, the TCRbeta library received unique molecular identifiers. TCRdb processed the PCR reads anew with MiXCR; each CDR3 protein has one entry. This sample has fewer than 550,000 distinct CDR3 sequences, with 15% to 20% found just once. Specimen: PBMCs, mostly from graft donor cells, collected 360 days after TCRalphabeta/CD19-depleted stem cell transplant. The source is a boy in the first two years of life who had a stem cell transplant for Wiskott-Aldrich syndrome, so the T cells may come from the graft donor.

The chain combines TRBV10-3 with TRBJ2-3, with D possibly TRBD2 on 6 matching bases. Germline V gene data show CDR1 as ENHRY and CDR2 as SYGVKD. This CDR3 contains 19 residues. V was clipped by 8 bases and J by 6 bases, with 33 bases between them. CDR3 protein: CAISPTPRIGSGVDDTQYF. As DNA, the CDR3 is TGTGCCATCTCACCCACTCCTCGTATCGGCTCGGGGGTCGATGATACGCAGTATTTT.

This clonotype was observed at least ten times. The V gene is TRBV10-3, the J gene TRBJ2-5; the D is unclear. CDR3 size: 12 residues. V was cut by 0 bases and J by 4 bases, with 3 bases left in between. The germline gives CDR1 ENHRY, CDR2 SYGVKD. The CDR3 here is CAISESRETQYF. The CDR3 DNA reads TGTGCCATCAGTGAGTCTAGAGAGACCCAGTACTTC.

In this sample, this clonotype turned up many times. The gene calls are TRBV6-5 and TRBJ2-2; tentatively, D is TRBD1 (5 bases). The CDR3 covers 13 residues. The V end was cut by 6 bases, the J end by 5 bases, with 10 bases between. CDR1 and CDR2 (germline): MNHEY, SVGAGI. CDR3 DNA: TGTGCCAGCAGCCCCGACAGAACCGGGGAGCTGTTTTTT. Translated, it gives CASSPDRTGELFF.

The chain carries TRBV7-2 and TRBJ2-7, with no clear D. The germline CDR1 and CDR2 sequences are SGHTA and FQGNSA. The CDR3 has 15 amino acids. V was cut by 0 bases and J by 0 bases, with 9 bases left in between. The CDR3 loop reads CASSLASSSSYEQYF. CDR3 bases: TGTGCCAGCAGCTTAGCAAGTTCCAGCTCCTACGAGCAGTACTTC. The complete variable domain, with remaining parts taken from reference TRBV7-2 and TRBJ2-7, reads GAGVSQSPSNKVTEKGKDVELRCDPISGHTALYWYRQSLGQGLEFLIYFQGNSAPDKSGLPSDRFSAERTGGSVSTLTIQRTQQEDSAVYLCASSLASSSSYEQYFGPGTRLTVT.

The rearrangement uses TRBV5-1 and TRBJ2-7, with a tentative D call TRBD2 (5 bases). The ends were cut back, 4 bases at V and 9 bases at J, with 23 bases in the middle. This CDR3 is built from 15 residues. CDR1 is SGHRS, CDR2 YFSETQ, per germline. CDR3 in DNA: TGCGCCAGCAGCCTTCAGACACGGGAAGCTACGACGCAGTACTTC. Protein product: CASSLQTREATTQYF.

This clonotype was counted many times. DNA for the CDR3: TGCGCCAGCAGCTTGGAAGGGTCGTATACGCAGTATTTT. Translating gives CASSLEGSYTQYF. The chain joins TRBV5-1 to TRBJ2-3, with unresolved D. There are 13 residues in the CDR3. V shed 0 bases and J shed 7 bases, with 9 bases lying between them. Germline V gives CDR1 SGHRS, CDR2 YFSETQ. The full variable domain, with the rest looked up from reference TRBV5-1 and TRBJ2-3, is KAGVTQTPRYLIKTRGQQVTLSCSPISGHRSVSWYQQTPGQGLQFLFEYFSETQRNKGNFPGRFSGRQFSNSRSEMNVSTLELGDSALYLCASSLEGSYTQYFGPGTRLTVL.

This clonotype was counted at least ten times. In nucleotides, the CDR3 is TGCAGCGTTGGGGGGGGCGGAGAGCAGTTCTTC. This sequence encodes CSVGGGGEQFF. The rearrangement links TRBV29-1 to TRBJ2-1; TRBD2 might be the D (7 bases). V was cut by 4 bases and J by 10 bases, with 11 bases left in between. CDR1 and CDR2 (germline): SQVTM, ANQGSEA. The CDR3 is made up of 11 amino acids.

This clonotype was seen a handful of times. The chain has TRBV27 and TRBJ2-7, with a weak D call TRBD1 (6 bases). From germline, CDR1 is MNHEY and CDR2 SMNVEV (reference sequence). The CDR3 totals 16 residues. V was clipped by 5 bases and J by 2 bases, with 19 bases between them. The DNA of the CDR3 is TGTGCCAGCAGTACTTTCGGACAGCCTGGGGCCTACGAGCAGTACTTC. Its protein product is CASSTFGQPGAYEQYF.

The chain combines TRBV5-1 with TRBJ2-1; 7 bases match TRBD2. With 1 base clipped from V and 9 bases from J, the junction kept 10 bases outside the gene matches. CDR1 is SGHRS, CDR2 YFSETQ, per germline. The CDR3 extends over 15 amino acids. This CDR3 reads CASSLSGARGGEQFF. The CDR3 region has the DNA TGCGCCAGCAGCTTGAGCGGGGCCCGAGGTGGTGAGCAGTTCTTC.

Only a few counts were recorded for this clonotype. The CDR3 sequence: CASRAGQRTDTQYF. The CDR3 DNA follows: TGCGCCAGCAGGGCGGGACAGCGCACAGATACGCAGTATTTT. The rearrangement joins TRBV5-1 to TRBJ2-3, with D possibly matching TRBD1 (7 bases). The CDR3 is made up of 14 amino acids. The V and J ends lost 5 bases and 1 base respectively, with 11 bases between them. Germline assignment: CDR1 SGHRS and CDR2 YFSETQ.

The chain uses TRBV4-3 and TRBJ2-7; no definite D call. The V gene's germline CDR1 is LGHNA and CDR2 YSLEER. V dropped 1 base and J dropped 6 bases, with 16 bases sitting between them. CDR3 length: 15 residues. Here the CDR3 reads CASSQGSCAALEQYF. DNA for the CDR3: TGCGCCAGCAGCCAAGGATCGTGTGCAGCTCTCGAGCAGTACTTC.